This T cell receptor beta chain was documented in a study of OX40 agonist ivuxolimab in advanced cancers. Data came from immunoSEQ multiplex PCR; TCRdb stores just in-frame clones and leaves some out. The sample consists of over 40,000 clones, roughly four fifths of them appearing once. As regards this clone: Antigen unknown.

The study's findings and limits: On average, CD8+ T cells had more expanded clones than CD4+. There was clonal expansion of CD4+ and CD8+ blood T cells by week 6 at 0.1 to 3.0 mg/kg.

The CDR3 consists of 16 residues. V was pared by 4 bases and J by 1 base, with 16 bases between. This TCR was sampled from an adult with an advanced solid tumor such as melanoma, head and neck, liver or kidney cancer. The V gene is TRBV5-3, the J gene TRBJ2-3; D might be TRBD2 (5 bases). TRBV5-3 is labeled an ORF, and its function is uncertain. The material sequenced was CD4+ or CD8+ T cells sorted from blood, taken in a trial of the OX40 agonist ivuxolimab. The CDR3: CARSPEGNSGTDTQYF. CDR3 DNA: TGTGCCAGAAGCCCTGAGGGAAATAGCGGCACAGATACGCAGTATTTT.